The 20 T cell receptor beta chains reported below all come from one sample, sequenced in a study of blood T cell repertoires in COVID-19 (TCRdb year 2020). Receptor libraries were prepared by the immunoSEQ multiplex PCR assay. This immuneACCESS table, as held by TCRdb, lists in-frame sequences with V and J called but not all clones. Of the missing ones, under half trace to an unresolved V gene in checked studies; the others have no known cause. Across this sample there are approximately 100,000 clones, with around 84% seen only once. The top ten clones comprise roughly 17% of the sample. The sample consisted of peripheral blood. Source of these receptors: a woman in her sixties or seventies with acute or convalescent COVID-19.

The CDR3 region is CASRTGLVDQPQHF. CDR3 coding DNA: TGTGCCAGCAGGACAGGGCTGGTGGATCAGCCCCAGCATTTT. This chain uses TRBV28 with TRBJ1-5, with 7 positions matching TRBD1. The germline V gene has CDR1 MDHEN and CDR2 SYDVKM. The CDR3 contains 14 residues. The V segment lost 6 bases and the J segment 5 bases; nucleotides outside the gene matches: 7.

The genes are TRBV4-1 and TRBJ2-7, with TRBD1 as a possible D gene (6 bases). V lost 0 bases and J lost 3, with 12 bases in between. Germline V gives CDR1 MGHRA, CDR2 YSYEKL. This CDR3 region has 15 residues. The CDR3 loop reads CASSQEWGQFYEQYF. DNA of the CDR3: TGCGCCAGCAGCCAAGAATGGGGGCAGTTCTACGAGCAGTACTTC.

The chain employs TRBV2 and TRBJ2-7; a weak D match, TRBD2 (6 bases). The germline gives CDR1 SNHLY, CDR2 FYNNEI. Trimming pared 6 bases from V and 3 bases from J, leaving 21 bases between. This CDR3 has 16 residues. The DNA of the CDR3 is TGTGCCAGCAGAGGGTCACTGGGGGGAGGAAACTACGAGCAGTACTTC. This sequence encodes CASRGSLGGGNYEQYF.

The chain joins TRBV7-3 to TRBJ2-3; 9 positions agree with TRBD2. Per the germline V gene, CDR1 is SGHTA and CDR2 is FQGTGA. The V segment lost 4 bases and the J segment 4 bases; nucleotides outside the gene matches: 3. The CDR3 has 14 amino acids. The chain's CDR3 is CASSSGLAADTQYF. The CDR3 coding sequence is TGTGCCAGCAGCTCGGGACTAGCTGCAGATACGCAGTATTTT.

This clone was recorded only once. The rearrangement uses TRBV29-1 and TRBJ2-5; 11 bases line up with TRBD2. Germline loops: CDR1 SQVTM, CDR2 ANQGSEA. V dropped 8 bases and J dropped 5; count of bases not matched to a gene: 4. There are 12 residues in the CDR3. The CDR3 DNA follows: TGCAGCATTAGCGGGGGGGCGGAGACCCAGTACTTC. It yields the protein CSISGGAETQYF.

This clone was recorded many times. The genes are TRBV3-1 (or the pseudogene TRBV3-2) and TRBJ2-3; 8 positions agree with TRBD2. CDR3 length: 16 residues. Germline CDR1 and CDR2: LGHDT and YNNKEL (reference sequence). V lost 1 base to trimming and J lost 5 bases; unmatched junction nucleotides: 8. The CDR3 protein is CASSQVGLGAGDTQYF. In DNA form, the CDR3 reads TGTGCCAGCAGCCAAGTGGGACTAGGTGCGGGAGATACGCAGTATTTT.

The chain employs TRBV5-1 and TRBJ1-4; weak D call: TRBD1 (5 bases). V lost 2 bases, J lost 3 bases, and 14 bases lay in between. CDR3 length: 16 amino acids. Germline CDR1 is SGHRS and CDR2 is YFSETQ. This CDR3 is CASSFGRGSANEKLFF. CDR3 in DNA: TGCGCCAGCAGCTTTGGTCGGGGGTCGGCTAATGAAAAACTGTTTTTT.

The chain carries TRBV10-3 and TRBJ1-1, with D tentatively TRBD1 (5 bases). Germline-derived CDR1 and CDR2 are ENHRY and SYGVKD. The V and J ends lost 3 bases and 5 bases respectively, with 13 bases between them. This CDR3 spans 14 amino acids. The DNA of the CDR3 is TGTGCCATCAGTGACGCAGTGAAGGGGACTGAAGCTTTCTTT. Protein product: CAISDAVKGTEAFF.

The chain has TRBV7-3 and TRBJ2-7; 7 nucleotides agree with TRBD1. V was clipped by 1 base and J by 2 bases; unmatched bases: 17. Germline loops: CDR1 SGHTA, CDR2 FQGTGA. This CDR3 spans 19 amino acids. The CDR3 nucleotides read TGTGCCAGCAGCTTAATTTGGGGTCTAAGACAGGGTTCGACCTACGAGCAGTACTTC. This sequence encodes CASSLIWGLRQGSTYEQYF.

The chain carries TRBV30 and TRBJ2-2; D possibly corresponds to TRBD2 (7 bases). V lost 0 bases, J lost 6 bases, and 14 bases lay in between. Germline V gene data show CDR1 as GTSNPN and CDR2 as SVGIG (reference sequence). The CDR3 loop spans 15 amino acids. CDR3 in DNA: TGTGCCTGGAGTGTAGGGGGAGGGAAGGCCGGGGAGCTGTTTTTT. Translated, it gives CAWSVGGGKAGELFF.

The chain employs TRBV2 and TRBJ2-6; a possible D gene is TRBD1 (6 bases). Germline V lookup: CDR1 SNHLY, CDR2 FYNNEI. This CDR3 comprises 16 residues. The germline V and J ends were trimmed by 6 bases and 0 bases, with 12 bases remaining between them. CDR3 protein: CASSPDRSSGANVLTF. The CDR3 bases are TGTGCCAGCAGCCCTGACAGGAGCTCTGGGGCCAACGTCCTGACTTTC.

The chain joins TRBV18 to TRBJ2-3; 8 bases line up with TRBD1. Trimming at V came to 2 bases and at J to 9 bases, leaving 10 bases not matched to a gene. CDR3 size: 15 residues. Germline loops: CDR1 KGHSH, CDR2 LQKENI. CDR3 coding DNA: TGTGCCAGCTCACCAAACAGGGGGGTGGAACTGACGCAGTATTTT. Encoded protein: CASSPNRGVELTQYF.

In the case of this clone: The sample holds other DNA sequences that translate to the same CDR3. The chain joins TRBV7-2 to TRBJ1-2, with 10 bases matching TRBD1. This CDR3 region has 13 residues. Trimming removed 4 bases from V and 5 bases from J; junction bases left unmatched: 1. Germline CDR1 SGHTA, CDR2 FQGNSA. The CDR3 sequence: CASSSGQGYGYTF. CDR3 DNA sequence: TGTGCCAGCAGCTCGGGACAGGGGTATGGCTACACCTTC.

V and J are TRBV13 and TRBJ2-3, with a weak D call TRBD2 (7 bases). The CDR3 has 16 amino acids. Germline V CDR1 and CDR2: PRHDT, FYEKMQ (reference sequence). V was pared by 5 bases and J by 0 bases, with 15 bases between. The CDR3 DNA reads TGTGCCAGCAGCCGTTTGGCGGGGGCCAGCACAGATACGCAGTATTTT. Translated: CASSRLAGASTDTQYF.

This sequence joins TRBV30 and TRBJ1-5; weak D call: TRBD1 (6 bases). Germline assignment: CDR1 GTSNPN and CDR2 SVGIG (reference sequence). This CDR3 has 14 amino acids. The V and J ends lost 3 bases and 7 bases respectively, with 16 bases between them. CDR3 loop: CAWSEGGRRQPQHF. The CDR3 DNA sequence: TGTGCCTGGAGCGAGGGGGGGCGCAGACAGCCCCAGCATTTT.

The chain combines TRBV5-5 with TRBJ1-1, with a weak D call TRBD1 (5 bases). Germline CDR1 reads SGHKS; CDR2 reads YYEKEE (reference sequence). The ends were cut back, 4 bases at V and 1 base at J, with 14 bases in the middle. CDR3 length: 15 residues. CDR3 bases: TGTGCCAGCAGCGCGGGGGTCGTCCCGAACACTGAAGCTTTCTTT. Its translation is CASSAGVVPNTEAFF.

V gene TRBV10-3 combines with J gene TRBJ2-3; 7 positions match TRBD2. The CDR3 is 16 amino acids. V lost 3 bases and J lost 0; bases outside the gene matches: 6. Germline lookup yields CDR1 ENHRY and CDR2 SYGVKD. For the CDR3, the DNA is TGTGCCATCAGTGACAGGGACTATGACAGCACAGATACGCAGTATTTT. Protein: CAISDRDYDSTDTQYF.

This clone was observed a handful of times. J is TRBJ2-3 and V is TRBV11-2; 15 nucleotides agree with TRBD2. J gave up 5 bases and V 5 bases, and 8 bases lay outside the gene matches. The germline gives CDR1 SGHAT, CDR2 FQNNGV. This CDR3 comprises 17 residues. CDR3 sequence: CASSARTSGGAEDTQYF. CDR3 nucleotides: TGTGCCAGCAGCGCCCGGACTAGCGGGGGGGCCGAAGATACGCAGTATTTT.

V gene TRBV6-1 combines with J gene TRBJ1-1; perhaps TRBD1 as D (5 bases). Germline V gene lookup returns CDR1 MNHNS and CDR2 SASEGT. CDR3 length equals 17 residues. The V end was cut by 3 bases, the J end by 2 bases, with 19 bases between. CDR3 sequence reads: CASSDDTRRQPNTEAFF. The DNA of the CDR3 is TGTGCCAGCAGTGATGACACCCGGCGACAGCCTAACACTGAAGCTTTCTTT.

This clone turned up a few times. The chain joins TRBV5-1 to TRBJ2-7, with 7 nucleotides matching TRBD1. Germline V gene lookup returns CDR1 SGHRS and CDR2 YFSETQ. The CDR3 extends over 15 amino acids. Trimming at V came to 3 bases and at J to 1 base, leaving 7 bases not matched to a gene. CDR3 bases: TGCGCCAGCAGCTCCCGGGACAGCCTTTCCTACGAGCAGTACTTC. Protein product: CASSSRDSLSYEQYF.